The source of this T cell receptor (beta chain) is a study of cytomegalovirus exposure and HLA in healthy donors. Findings and caveats of the study: A later analysis found common viral pathogens apparently linked to several of the most significant clusters.

The donors comprised healthy bone marrow donors. Primers: 60 Vbeta forward and 13 Jbeta reverse. Libraries were prepared by immunoSEQ multiplex PCR; TCRdb keeps only in-frame clonotypes and omits some of them. This sample has roughly 130,000 clones, with 79% found just once. Germline CDR1 is SGHVS and CDR2 is FNYEAQ. The J segment lost 5 bases and the V segment lost 5 bases, leaving 11 bases of the junction unmatched. This CDR3 has 15 amino acids. As for this clone: Antigen specificity is unknown.

The receptor comes from a female donor in good health and CMV-seronegative. The rearrangement joins TRBV7-6 to TRBJ2-7; 8 nucleotides align to TRBD2. Material: PBMCs. CDR3 in amino acids: CASSATSAGINEQYF. DNA of the CDR3: TGTGCCAGCAGCGCGACTAGCGCAGGGATAAACGAGCAGTACTTC. The variable domain in full, completed from reference TRBV7-6 and TRBJ2-7, reads GAGVSQSPRYKVTKRGQDVALRCDPISGHVSLYWYRQALGQGPEFLTYFNYEAQQDKSGLPNDRFSAERPEGSISTLTIQRTEQRDSAMYRCASSATSAGINEQYFGPGTRLTVT.